One and the same sample provided the 25 T cell receptor beta chains below, sequenced in a study of shared clonotypes between healthy human individuals. Assay: immunoSEQ multiplex PCR; the TCRdb copy retains only in-frame clones and omits some. The sample consists of a few million clones, almost 96% of them appearing once. The specimen sequenced was naive CD4+ T cells sorted from blood. Described subset: CD45RA+ positively selected. Receptor source: a man aged 18 to 30 in good health.

This chain joins TRBV2 and TRBJ2-3; TRBD2 matches at 8 bases. There are 16 residues in the CDR3. Trimming at V came to 1 base and at J to 2 bases, leaving 5 bases not matched to a gene. The germline V gene has CDR1 SNHLY and CDR2 FYNNEI. In DNA, the CDR3 is TGTGCCAGCAGTGAAGATGGACTAGCCCTCACAGATACGCAGTATTTT. This encodes CASSEDGLALTDTQYF.

For this clone: The junction departs from germline at one end; a sequencing error may be responsible. V usage is TRBV7-7 and J usage is TRBJ2-1, with 11 bases identical to TRBD2. Germline-derived CDR1 and CDR2 are SSHAT and FNYEAQ (reference sequence). The CDR3 has 16 residues. The CDR3 DNA follows: TGTGCTAGCAGCTTATCAGTAGCGGGAGGGCAAGATGAGCAGTTCTTC. Translating gives CASSLSVAGGQDEQFF.

The rearrangement uses TRBV7-8 and TRBJ2-5, with 9 bases lining up with TRBD2. V gave up 1 base and J gave up 4 bases; unmatched junction bases: 7. CDR3 size: 16 residues. Looked up from germline, CDR1 is SGHVS and CDR2 is FQNEAQ. The CDR3 region has the DNA TGTGCCAGCAGCTTAGAGGGCGGGGGGGCCATAGAGACCCAGTACTTC. Translating it yields CASSLEGGGAIETQYF.

The chain employs TRBV5-6 and TRBJ2-4, with 10 bases lining up with TRBD1. The ends lost 3 bases at V and 9 bases at J; junction bases unmatched: 15. CDR3 length equals 17 residues. CDR1 SGHDT and CDR2 YYEEEE come from the germline V gene. CDR3 sequence reads: CASSWVHRQGAEGIQYF. As DNA, the CDR3 is TGTGCCAGCAGCTGGGTACATCGACAGGGGGCGGAGGGCATTCAGTACTTC. Using reference TRBV5-6 and TRBJ2-4 for the parts outside the CDR3, the full variable domain is DAGVTQSPTHLIKTRGQQVTLRCSPKSGHDTVSWYQQALGQGPQFIFQYYEEEERQRGNFPDRFSGHQFPNYSSELNVNALLLGDSALYLCASSWVHRQGAEGIQYFGAGTRLSVL.

The J gene is TRBJ2-2, the V gene TRBV5-1; D is perhaps TRBD2 (5 bases). V was clipped by 2 bases and J by 1 base, with 21 bases between them. This CDR3 region has 19 residues. Germline V gives CDR1 SGHRS, CDR2 YFSETQ. The CDR3 sequence is CASSLTSGAVFLNTGELFF. In DNA form, the CDR3 reads TGCGCCAGCAGCTTAACGTCAGGAGCGGTTTTTCTGAACACCGGGGAGCTGTTTTTT. Full variable domain (outside the CDR3, taken from reference TRBV5-1 and TRBJ2-2): KAGVTQTPRYLIKTRGQQVTLSCSPISGHRSVSWYQQTPGQGLQFLFEYFSETQRNKGNFPGRFSGRQFSNSRSEMNVSTLELGDSALYLCASSLTSGAVFLNTGELFFGEGSRLTVL.

This clone showed up just once. The chain combines TRBV2 with TRBJ1-3, with TRBD1 matching over 9 bases. Germline V gene sequence: CDR1 SNHLY, CDR2 FYNNEI. Losses at the gene ends were 4 bases for V and 6 bases for J; bases not matched to a gene: 10. The CDR3 consists of 16 residues. CDR3 protein: CASSGPGQGRANTIYF. For the CDR3, the DNA is TGTGCCAGCAGTGGTCCGGGACAGGGTAGGGCAAACACCATATATTTT.

Comment on this clone: The sample has other DNA sequences that encode this CDR3 too. The chain is built from TRBV6-5 and TRBJ1-2; perhaps TRBD1 as D (6 bases). CDR1 MNHEY and CDR2 SVGAGI come from the germline V gene. V gave up 5 bases and J gave up 1 base, with 11 bases separating them. The CDR3 contains 14 residues. DNA for the CDR3: TGTGCCAGCAGTAGGGGGGGAAGTAACTATGGCTACACCTTC. Translated: CASSRGGSNYGYTF.

This clone has only one observation. The V call is TRBV7-9, the J call TRBJ2-7, with TRBD1 identical over 7 bases. CDR3 size: 14 residues. Looked up from germline, CDR1 is SEHNR and CDR2 is FQNEAQ (reference sequence). The V and J ends lost 2 bases and 5 bases, in that order; junction bases with no gene match: 6. This chain's CDR3 is CASSLQGVSNEQYF. The CDR3 DNA follows: TGTGCCAGCAGCTTACAGGGGGTCTCTAACGAGCAGTACTTC.

This chain uses TRBV7-2 with TRBJ1-1; 9 bases line up with TRBD1. The V gene end was trimmed by 1 base and the J gene end by 7 bases; junction bases not matched to a gene: 4. Per germline, CDR1 SGHTA and CDR2 FQGNSA. This CDR3 is built from 14 residues. CDR3 nucleotides: TGTGCCAGCAGCTTAGTAGGGACAGGGCTTGAAGCTTTCTTT. Protein sequence: CASSLVGTGLEAFF.

The gene calls are TRBV2 and TRBJ1-1; D remains ambiguous. The V end was cut by 3 bases, the J end by 0 bases, with 11 bases between. The CDR3 has 15 amino acids. From germline, CDR1 is SNHLY and CDR2 FYNNEI. CDR3 DNA sequence: TGTGCCAGCAGTGACTCTGCGCTGTTGAACACTGAAGCTTTCTTT. As protein: CASSDSALLNTEAFF.

The gene calls are TRBV7-8 and TRBJ1-3, with D possibly matching TRBD1 (5 bases). The CDR3 is 17 amino acids. CDR1 and CDR2 (germline): SGHVS, FQNEAQ. Trimming took off 1 base at V and 0 bases at J, with 13 bases between the two ends. CDR3 sequence (DNA): TGTGCCAGCAGCTTAGTGGCGGGACTCCGCTCTGGAAACACCATATATTTT. This gives the protein CASSLVAGLRSGNTIYF.

A single count supports this clone. The genes are TRBV2 and TRBJ2-3, with D hard to call. Per the germline V gene, CDR1 is SNHLY and CDR2 is FYNNEI. The CDR3 length is 15 residues. Trimming stripped 8 bases from V and 0 bases from J, with 15 bases between. In DNA, the CDR3 is TGTGCCAGCGGCCAGGTAGTCCGTAGCACAGATACGCAGTATTTT. This gives the protein CASGQVVRSTDTQYF.

This clone was observed a single time. The chain is built from TRBV2 and TRBJ2-5; 11 nucleotides match TRBD2. Trimming cost V 5 bases and J 7 bases; bases outside gene matches: 18. The CDR3 extends over 18 amino acids. Germline assignment: CDR1 SNHLY and CDR2 FYNNEI. CDR3 residues: CASSLETSGTPRGGTQYF. CDR3 DNA: TGTGCCAGCAGTCTCGAGACTAGCGGGACCCCCCGGGGGGGGACCCAGTACTTC.

This clone was picked up a small number of times. V is TRBV30 and J is TRBJ1-1; D gene uncertain. Germline loops: CDR1 GTSNPN, CDR2 SVGIG (reference sequence). Trimming pared 1 base from V and 0 bases from J, leaving 9 bases between. The CDR3 contains 14 residues. The CDR3 sequence: CAWSGGKLNTEAFF. The CDR3 DNA follows: TGTGCCTGGAGTGGTGGGAAGCTGAACACTGAAGCTTTCTTT.

A single count supports this clone. This chain joins TRBV7-2 and TRBJ2-7; TRBD1 aligns across 7 bases. Trimming took 5 bases from V and 5 from J; bases not matched to a gene: 9. The CDR3 consists of 14 residues. CDR1 and CDR2 (germline): SGHTA, FQGNSA. CDR3 in DNA: TGTGCCAGCAGCCCTCGGACAGGTCCCCACGAGCAGTACTTC. It is translated as CASSPRTGPHEQYF.

The chain uses TRBV2 and TRBJ2-3; D is undetermined. Trimming pared 11 bases from V and 2 bases from J, leaving 8 bases between. The CDR3 length is 11 residues. Per the germline V gene, CDR1 is SNHLY and CDR2 is FYNNEI. The CDR3 sequence is CAGSITDTQYF. In DNA form, the CDR3 reads TGTGCCGGATCCATCACAGATACGCAGTATTTT.

The chain is built from TRBV6-1 and TRBJ2-3; either TRBD1 or TRBD2 may fit D (5 bases each). The germline V gene has CDR1 MNHNS and CDR2 SASEGT. V was cut by 3 bases and J by 0 bases, with 7 bases left in between. The CDR3 covers 14 residues. The CDR3 region is CASSDWGSTDTQYF. The CDR3 DNA is TGTGCCAGCAGTGACTGGGGGAGCACAGATACGCAGTATTTT.

The V gene is TRBV27, the J gene TRBJ1-5, with D maybe TRBD1 (5 bases). Trimming took off 0 bases at V and 1 base at J, with 7 bases between the two ends. The germline gives CDR1 MNHEY, CDR2 SMNVEV (reference sequence). The CDR3 spans 15 residues. CDR3 DNA: TGTGCCAGCAGTTTATCCGGGGGAAGCAATCAGCCCCAGCATTTT. Translated, it gives CASSLSGGSNQPQHF.

On this clone itself: Other DNA sequences in this specimen translate into the identical CDR3. The chain employs TRBV5-1 and TRBJ1-5; 10 bases agree with TRBD1. CDR1 SGHRS and CDR2 YFSETQ come from the germline V gene. The CDR3 contains 14 residues. With V trimmed by 4 bases and J by 5 bases, 3 bases remained unmatched. The CDR3 protein is CASSPDRGDQPQHF. DNA of the CDR3: TGCGCCAGCAGCCCGGACAGGGGGGATCAGCCCCAGCATTTT.

J is TRBJ2-3 and V is TRBV10-3, with 8 nucleotides matching TRBD2. The ends lost 10 bases at V and 4 bases at J; junction bases unmatched: 13. The CDR3 is made up of 15 amino acids. The germline V gene encodes CDR1 ENHRY and CDR2 SYGVKD. CDR3 loop: CATAQTSVTPDTQYF. The CDR3 region has the DNA TGTGCCACCGCCCAGACTAGCGTCACCCCAGATACGCAGTATTTT.

The chain has TRBV7-9 and TRBJ1-1; D is possibly TRBD1 (6 bases). This CDR3 is 16 amino acids long. V was trimmed by 1 base and J by 1 base, leaving 13 bases between them. Germline V CDR1 and CDR2: SEHNR, FQNEAQ (reference sequence). The CDR3 is CASSLVRPRGNTEAFF. The DNA for the CDR3 is TGTGCCAGCAGCTTAGTGCGGCCCAGGGGGAACACTGAAGCTTTCTTT.

The chain carries TRBV5-1 and TRBJ1-1; tentatively, D is TRBD1 (5 bases). Germline V gene sequence: CDR1 SGHRS, CDR2 YFSETQ. The CDR3 sequence is 14 residues long. V lost 4 bases and J 0 bases, leaving 10 bases between the germline ends. In nucleotides, the CDR3 is TGCGCCAGCAGCACGGGACCTTTGAACACTGAAGCTTTCTTT. Translated, it gives CASSTGPLNTEAFF. The full variable domain, with the rest looked up from reference TRBV5-1 and TRBJ1-1, is KAGVTQTPRYLIKTRGQQVTLSCSPISGHRSVSWYQQTPGQGLQFLFEYFSETQRNKGNFPGRFSGRQFSNSRSEMNVSTLELGDSALYLCASSTGPLNTEAFFGQGTRLTVV.

This chain connects TRBV5-6 to TRBJ1-6; possible D gene TRBD1, 6 bases. Germline V gene data show CDR1 as SGHDT and CDR2 as YYEEEE. CDR3 length: 16 amino acids. Deletions cut 1 base from V and 4 bases from J, with 12 bases between. CDR3 protein: CASSLRLGQYNSPLHF. CDR3 sequence (DNA): TGTGCCAGCAGCTTGAGGTTGGGACAATATAATTCACCCCTCCACTTT. The entire variable domain, with the rest obtained from reference TRBV5-6 and TRBJ1-6, is as follows: DAGVTQSPTHLIKTRGQQVTLRCSPKSGHDTVSWYQQALGQGPQFIFQYYEEEERQRGNFPDRFSGHQFPNYSSELNVNALLLGDSALYLCASSLRLGQYNSPLHFGNGTRLTVT.

This rearrangement joins TRBV28 to TRBJ1-2; 7 positions match TRBD1. This CDR3 has 15 residues. Trimming took 5 bases from V and 1 from J; bases not matched to a gene: 7. Germline CDR1 and CDR2: MDHEN and SYDVKM. DNA of the CDR3: TGTGCCAGCAGTAATCTGACAGGGATTAACTATGGCTACACCTTC. This translates into CASSNLTGINYGYTF.

J is TRBJ1-2 and V is TRBV19; D is uncertain. Trimming removed 0 bases at V and 3 bases at J, with 11 bases between. CDR3 length: 15 residues. Germline CDR1 reads LNHDA; CDR2 reads SQIVND (reference sequence). Here the CDR3 DNA reads TGTGCCAGTAGTATAGAAGCGGCTAAAGACTATGGCTACACCTTC. Its protein is CASSIEAAKDYGYTF.